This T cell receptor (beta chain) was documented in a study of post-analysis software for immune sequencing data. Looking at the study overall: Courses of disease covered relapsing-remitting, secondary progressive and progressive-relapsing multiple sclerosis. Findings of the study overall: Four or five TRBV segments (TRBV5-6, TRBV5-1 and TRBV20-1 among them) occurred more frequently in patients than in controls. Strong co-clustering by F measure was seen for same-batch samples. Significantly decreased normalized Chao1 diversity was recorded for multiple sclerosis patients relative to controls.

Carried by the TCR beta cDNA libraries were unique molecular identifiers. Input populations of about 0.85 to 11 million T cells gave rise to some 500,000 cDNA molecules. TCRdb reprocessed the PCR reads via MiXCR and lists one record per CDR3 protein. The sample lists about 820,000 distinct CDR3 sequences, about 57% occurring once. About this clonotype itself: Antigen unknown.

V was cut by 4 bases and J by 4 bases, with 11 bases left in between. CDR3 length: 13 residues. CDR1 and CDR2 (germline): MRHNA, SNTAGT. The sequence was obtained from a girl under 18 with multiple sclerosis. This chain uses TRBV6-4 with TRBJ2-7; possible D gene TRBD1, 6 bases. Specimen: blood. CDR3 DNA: TGTGCCAGCAGTGCCCTCACAGGGTACGAGCAGTACTTC. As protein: CASSALTGYEQYF.